This T cell receptor beta chain was recovered during a study of vaccination effects on CD4 cells after COVID-19. At the level of the study: Sequencing was preceded by expansion of antigen-specific CD4+ T cells with viral peptide pools in the ViraFEST assay. Median timing of post-vaccine samples was 72 days after the second dose.

This CDR3 comprises 13 residues. Looked up from germline, CDR1 is LNHDA and CDR2 is SQIVND (reference sequence). Germline trimming cut 10 bases from V and 4 bases from J; bases unmatched to any gene: 7. It was after nine to eleven days of culture that CD4+ T cells were isolated. A positive SARS-CoV-2 PCR test fell between March and December 2020. Every participant took two doses of the BNT162b2 or mRNA-1273 vaccine. In this sample, this clone turned up a few times. Its antigen is still unknown. Only in-frame clones appear in the TCRdb table, and some are missing; sequencing was by immunoSEQ multiplex PCR. Seen here are 45,000 to 55,000 clones, about four fifths observed once, and the top ten hold roughly 5.4%.

This sequence was found in a human donor who had a prior SARS-CoV-2 infection. The chain links TRBV19 to TRBJ2-1; TRBD1 agrees at 7 bases. The sequenced sample was CD4+ T cells from PBMCs cultured without peptide, obtained after COVID-19 vaccination. The CDR3 DNA reads TGTGCCACCTCCCCCAGGGGGTACAATGAGCAGTTCTTC. Encoded protein: CATSPRGYNEQFF.